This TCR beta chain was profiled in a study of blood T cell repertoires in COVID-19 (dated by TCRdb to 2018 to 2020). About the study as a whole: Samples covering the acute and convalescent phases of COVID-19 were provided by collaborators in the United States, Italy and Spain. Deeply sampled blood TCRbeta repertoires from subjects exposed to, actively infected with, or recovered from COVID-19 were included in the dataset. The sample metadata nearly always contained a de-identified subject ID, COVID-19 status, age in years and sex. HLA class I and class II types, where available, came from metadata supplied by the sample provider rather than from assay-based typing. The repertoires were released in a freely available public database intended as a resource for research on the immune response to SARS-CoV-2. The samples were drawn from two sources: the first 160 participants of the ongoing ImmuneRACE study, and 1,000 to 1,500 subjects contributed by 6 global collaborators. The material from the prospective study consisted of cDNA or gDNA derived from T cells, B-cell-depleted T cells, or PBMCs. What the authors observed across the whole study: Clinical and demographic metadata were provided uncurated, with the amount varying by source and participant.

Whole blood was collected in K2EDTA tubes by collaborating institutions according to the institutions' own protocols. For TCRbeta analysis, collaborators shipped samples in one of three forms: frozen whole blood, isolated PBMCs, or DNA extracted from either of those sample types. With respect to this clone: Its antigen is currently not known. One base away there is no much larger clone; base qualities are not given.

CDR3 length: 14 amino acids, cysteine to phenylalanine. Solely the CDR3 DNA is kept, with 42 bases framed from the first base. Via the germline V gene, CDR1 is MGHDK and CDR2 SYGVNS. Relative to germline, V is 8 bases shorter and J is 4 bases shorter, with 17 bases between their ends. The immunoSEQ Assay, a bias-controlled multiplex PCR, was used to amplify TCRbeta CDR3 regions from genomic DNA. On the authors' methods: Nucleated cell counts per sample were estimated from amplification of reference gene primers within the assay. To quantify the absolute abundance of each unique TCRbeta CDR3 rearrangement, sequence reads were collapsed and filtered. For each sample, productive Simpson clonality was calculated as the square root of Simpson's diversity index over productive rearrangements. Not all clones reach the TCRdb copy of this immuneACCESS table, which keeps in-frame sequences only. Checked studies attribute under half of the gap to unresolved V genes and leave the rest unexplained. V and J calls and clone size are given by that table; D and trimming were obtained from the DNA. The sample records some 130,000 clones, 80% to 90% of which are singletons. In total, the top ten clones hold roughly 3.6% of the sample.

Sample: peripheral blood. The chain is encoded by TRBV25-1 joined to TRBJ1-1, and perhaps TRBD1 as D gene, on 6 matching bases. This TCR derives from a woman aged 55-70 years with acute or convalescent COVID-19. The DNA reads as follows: TGTGCCAGCCTACGGCAGGGGATGCCCACTGAAGCTTTCTTT. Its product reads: CASLRQGMPTEAFF. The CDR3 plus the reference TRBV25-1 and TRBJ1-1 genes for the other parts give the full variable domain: EADIYQTPRYLVIGTGKKITLECSQTMGHDKMYWYQQDPGMELHLIHYSYGVNSTEKGDLSSESTVSRIRTEHFPLTLESARPSHTSQYLCASLRQGMPTEAFFGQGTRLTVV.